The T cell receptor beta chain under discussion was sequenced for a study of blood T cell repertoires in COVID-19. Study background: PBMCs, B-cell-depleted T cells, or T cells were the source of the cDNA or gDNA that made up the material.

The CDR3 spans 15 residues. Per the germline V gene, CDR1 is MNHEY and CDR2 is SMNVEV (reference sequence). Trimming stripped 0 bases from V and 3 bases from J, with 12 bases between. Study processing details: Amplification of reference gene primers provided the estimated nucleated cell counts. Clones were sequenced by immunoSEQ multiplex PCR, and TCRdb holds only the in-frame ones, with some missing. V, J and clone size derive from that table, while D and trimming were established from the DNA sequence. There are about 180,000 clones in the sample; 88% occur only once, and approximately 9.4% lies in the top ten. The study recruited people aged roughly 18 to 95 years across 20 to 30 US areas. Cohort assignment relied on participant-reported clinical history.

Material: PBMCs or T cells enriched from blood (not recorded which). The V and J genes are TRBV27 and TRBJ2-7; D possibly corresponds to TRBD2 (6 bases). The sequence was obtained from a woman aged 18-29 years who had recovered from COVID-19. The CDR3 DNA sequence: TGTGCCAGCAGTTTATCTTCCGGGACTGGCTACGAGCAGTACTTC. This gives the protein CASSLSSGTGYEQYF.